The rows below give T cell receptor beta chains drawn from one sample of a study of molecular identifiers for immune sequencing clone quantification. TCRdb fed the PCR reads into MiXCR, producing one record per CDR3 protein. The sample holds approximately 7,800 distinct CDR3 sequences; about 30% are singletons and the top ten take about 7%. The sample consisted of naive CD8+ T cells from blood, with Jurkat cell RNA spiked in. The origin of the receptors is a human donor in good health. Some libraries in this study had Jurkat cell RNA spiked in. Both conserved end residues are part of each CDR3. The D gene is left open where the match is weak.

V gene,D gene,J gene,CDR3 protein
TRBV19,TRBD1,TRBJ1-1,CASSKYDRGNTEAFF
TRBV4-2,.,TRBJ2-5,CASSSMDFEETQYF
TRBV28,TRBD2,TRBJ2-3,CASSFREGLGDTQYF
TRBV7-6,.,TRBJ2-5,CASSLTGGLETQYF
TRBV4-3,.,TRBJ2-3,CASSQGWGQADTQYF
TRBV11-2,.,TRBJ1-4,CASSFLQSATNEKLFF
TRBV6-5,.,TRBJ1-5,CASSADSNQPQHF
TRBV6-4,.,TRBJ2-3,CASTLRGGSSTDTQYF
TRBV5-6,TRBD2,TRBJ2-1,CASSLFSGRVPGNEQFF
TRBV4-1,.,TRBJ1-5,CASPPGVGANQPQHF
TRBV5-6,.,TRBJ2-3,CASSHGTDTQYF
TRBV6-6,.,TRBJ1-3,CASSYSPVISGNTIYF
TRBV7-8,.,TRBJ2-7,CASSLSWDNSYEQYF
TRBV7-8,.,TRBJ2-7,CASSPTVHEQYF
TRBV5-3,TRBD1,TRBJ2-7,CASSWGQGSYEQYF
TRBV7-9,.,TRBJ1-4,CACSLPTGGTNEKLFF
TRBV29-1,.,TRBJ2-2,CSVFFRAGELFF
TRBV7-9,.,TRBJ2-7,CASSFGSGVEQYF
TRBV11-2,TRBD1,TRBJ2-7,CASSLGTGYYEQYF
TRBV5-4,.,TRBJ2-3,CASSMTPTGRDTQYF
TRBV9,TRBD1,TRBJ1-6,CASSQDRSSYNSPLHF
TRBV28,.,TRBJ1-4,CASGVELEKLFF
TRBV28,.,TRBJ2-7,CASSQPLIYEQYF
TRBV6-1,.,TRBJ2-7,CAGSPGTGYEQYF
TRBV29-1,.,TRBJ2-7,CSVELEKYEQYF
TRBV13,.,TRBJ2-3,CASSLITGRTDTQYF
TRBV7-9,.,TRBJ1-1,CASSFWVNTEAFF
TRBV9,TRBD2,TRBJ2-2,CASSQRTGGMELFF
TRBV5-8,.,TRBJ2-3,CASRRIGTDTQYF
TRBV7-9,.,.,CASSLGTDTQHF
TRBV4-2,.,TRBJ2-3,CASSQDYPGVGTDTRYF
TRBV7-2,TRBD2,TRBJ2-7,CASSSTPFSGRAHYEQYF
TRBV9,.,TRBJ2-3,CASSEGGLQYF
TRBV6-4,.,TRBJ2-2,CASSDSIDGEPFF
TRBV6-7,.,TRBJ1-1,CASSSSRDGGGTEAFF
TRBV28,TRBD2,TRBJ2-1,CASSLIPLAGGNNEQFF
TRBV12-3/TRBV12-4,.,TRBJ1-6,CASSPGWERGSPLHF
TRBV28,TRBD2,TRBJ2-3,CASSLKREWDTQYF
TRBV7-9,TRBD2,TRBJ2-7,CASSLVAGVNEQYF
TRBV2,.,TRBJ1-1,CASSTGRTNTEAFF
TRBV20-1,.,TRBJ1-6,CSARVGGLVSPLHF
TRBV29-1,.,TRBJ2-3,CSVALGEAFTDTQYF
TRBV7-2,.,TRBJ1-1,CASSFAGMNTEAFF
TRBV20-1,TRBD2,TRBJ2-1,CCQTRTSGNLGEQFF
TRBV20-1,.,TRBJ2-3,CSARDSGYRVLTDTQYF
TRBV7-8,TRBD2,TRBJ2-3,CASSLSGRTADTQYF
TRBV7-2,.,TRBJ2-7,CASSLGHPQYF
TRBV6-5,.,TRBJ2-3,CASSYSRITDTQYF
TRBV29-1,.,TRBJ2-7,CSVEDLYEQYF
TRBV29-1,.,TRBJ2-7,CSALLKDTYEQYF
TRBV14,.,TRBJ2-5,CASSQWATETQYF
TRBV6-2/TRBV6-3,TRBD1,TRBJ2-5,CASTSEGQQATQYF
TRBV9,.,TRBJ2-3,CASSVVSGTDTQYF
TRBV6-5,TRBD2,TRBJ2-5,CASHHTYSGIETQYF
TRBV6-2/TRBV6-3,TRBD1,TRBJ1-1,CASSYMPRNRDSFMNTEAFF
TRBV2,TRBD1,TRBJ1-5,CASSRGHVQPQHF
TRBV28,TRBD1,TRBJ1-5,CASSTARQGVNLPQHF